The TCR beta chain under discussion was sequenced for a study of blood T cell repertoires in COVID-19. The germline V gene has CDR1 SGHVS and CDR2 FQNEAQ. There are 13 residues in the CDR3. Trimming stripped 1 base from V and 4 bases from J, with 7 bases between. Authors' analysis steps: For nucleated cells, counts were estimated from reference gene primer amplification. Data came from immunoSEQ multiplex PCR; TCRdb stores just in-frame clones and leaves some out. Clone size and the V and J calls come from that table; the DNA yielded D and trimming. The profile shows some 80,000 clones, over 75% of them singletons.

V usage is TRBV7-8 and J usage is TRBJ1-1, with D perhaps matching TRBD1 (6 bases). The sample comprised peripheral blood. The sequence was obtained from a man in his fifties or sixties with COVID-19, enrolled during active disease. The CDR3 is CASSLGTVTEAFF. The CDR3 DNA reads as TGTGCCAGCAGCTTAGGGACAGTCACTGAAGCTTTCTTT.